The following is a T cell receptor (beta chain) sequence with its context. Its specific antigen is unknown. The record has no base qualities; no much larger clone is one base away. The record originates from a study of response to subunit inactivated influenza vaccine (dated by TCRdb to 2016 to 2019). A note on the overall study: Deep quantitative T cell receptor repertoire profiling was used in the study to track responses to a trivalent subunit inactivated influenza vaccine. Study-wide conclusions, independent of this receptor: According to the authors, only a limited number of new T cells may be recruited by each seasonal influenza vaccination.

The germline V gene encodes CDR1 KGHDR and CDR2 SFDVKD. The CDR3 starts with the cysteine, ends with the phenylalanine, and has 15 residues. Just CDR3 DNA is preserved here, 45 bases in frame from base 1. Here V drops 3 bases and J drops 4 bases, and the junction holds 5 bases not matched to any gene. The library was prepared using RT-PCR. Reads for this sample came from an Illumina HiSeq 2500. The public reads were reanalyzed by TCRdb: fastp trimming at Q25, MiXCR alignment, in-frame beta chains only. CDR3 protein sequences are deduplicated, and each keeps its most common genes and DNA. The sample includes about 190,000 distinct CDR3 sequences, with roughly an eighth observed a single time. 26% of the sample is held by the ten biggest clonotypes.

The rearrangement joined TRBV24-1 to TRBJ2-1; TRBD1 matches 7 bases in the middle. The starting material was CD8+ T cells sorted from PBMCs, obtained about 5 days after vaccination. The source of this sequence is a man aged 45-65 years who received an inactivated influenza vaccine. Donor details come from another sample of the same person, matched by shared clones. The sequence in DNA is TGTGCCACCAGTGATCTAAACAGGGGTTACAATGAGCAGTTCTTC. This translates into CATSDLNRGYNEQFF.